A single TCR beta chain is shown here with its context. The antigen is unknown. This CDR3 has 15 amino acids. V lost 6 bases and J lost 6; bases outside the gene matches: 8. Germline lookup yields CDR1 MGHDK and CDR2 SYGVNS. Profiling relied on immunoSEQ multiplex PCR, and the TCRdb table lists in-frame clones only, not all of them. The sample has more than 110,000 clones; 94% are singletons. The sample comes from a study of cytomegalovirus exposure and HLA in healthy donors. Study conclusions and caveats: Many donors carried some public TCRs, although rarity characterized most TCR sequences.

The sequencing input was PBMCs. The chain carries TRBV25-1 and TRBJ2-2, with 9 bases lining up with TRBD2. The receptor was isolated from a man aged 18 to 29 in good health and CMV-seropositive. CDR3 residues: CASRPGLAEAGELFF. The CDR3 coding sequence is TGTGCCAGCAGGCCGGGACTAGCCGAGGCCGGGGAGCTGTTTTTT.